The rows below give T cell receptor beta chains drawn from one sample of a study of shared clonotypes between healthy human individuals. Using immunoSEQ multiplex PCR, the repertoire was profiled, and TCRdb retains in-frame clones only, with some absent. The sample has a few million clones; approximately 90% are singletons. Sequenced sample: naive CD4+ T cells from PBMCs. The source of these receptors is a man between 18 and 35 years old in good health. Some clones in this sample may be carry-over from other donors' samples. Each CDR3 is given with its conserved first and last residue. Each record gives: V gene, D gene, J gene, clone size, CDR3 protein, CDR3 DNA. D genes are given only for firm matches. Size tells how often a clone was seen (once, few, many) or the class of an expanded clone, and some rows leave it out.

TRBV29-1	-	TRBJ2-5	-	CSVVDARGEETQYF	TGCAGCGTTGTAGACGCCAGGGGAGAAGAGACCCAGTACTTC
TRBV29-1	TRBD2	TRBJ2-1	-	CSVGTSGTYNEQFF	TGCAGCGTTGGGACTAGCGGGACCTACAATGAGCAGTTCTTC
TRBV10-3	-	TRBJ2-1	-	CAISFDRSYNEQFF	TGTGCCATCAGTTTCGACAGGTCCTACAATGAGCAGTTCTTC
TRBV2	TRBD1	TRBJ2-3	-	CASSRDRAGADTQYF	TGTGCCAGCAGTCGTGACAGGGCTGGAGCAGATACGCAGTATTTT
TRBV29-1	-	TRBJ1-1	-	CSVKWLAGMNTEAFF	TGCAGCGTTAAATGGCTAGCGGGGATGAACACTGAAGCTTTCTTT
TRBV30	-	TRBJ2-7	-	CAWTLRGGTYEQYF	TGTGCCTGGACACTCAGGGGGGGCACCTACGAGCAGTACTTC
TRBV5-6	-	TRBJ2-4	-	CASSSLPRDIQYF	TGTGCCAGCAGCAGCCTCCCTCGGGACATTCAGTACTTC
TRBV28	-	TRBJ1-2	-	CASSLKGLGVNYGYTF	TGTGCCAGCAGTTTAAAAGGGTTAGGGGTTAACTATGGCTACACCTTC
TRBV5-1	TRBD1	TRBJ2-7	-	CASSLGTGGSYEQYF	TGCGCCAGCAGCTTAGGGACAGGGGGCTCCTACGAGCAGTACTTC
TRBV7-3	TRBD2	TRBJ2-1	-	CASTRGPLAGGPRRSYNEQFF	TGTGCCAGCACCCGGGGACCCCTAGCGGGAGGGCCGAGAAGGTCCTACAATGAGCAGTTCTTC
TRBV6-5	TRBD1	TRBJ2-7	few	CASSRQGVYEQYF	TGTGCCAGCAGTAGACAGGGGGTCTACGAGCAGTACTTC
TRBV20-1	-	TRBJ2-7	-	CSAGHDEQYF	TGCAGTGCTGGACATGACGAGCAGTACTTC
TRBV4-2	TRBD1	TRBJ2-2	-	CASSILSGQGARTGELFF	TGTGCCAGCAGCATCCTATCGGGACAGGGGGCGCGCACCGGGGAGCTGTTTTTT
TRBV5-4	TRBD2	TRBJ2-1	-	CASSSRLAGGQNEQFF	TGTGCCAGCAGCTCGAGACTAGCGGGAGGGCAAAATGAGCAGTTCTTC
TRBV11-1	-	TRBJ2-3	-	CASSLVPGANTDTQYF	TGTGCCAGCAGCTTGGTTCCAGGGGCGAACACAGATACGCAGTATTTT
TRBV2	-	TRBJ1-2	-	CASSSIRAPNGYTF	TGTGCCAGCAGTTCTATCCGGGCGCCGAATGGCTACACCTTC
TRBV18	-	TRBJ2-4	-	CASSPGTELAKNIQYF	TGTGCCAGCTCCCCTGGGACCGAACTAGCCAAAAACATTCAGTACTTC
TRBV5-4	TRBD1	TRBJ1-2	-	CASSLADRGLGYTF	TGTGCCAGCAGCTTGGCTGACAGGGGGCTCGGCTACACCTTC
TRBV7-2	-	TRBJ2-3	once	CASSPRAVDTQYF	TGTGCCAGCAGCCCCAGGGCAGTAGATACGCAGTATTTT
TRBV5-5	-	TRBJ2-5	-	CASSLAFGQETQYF	TGTGCCAGCAGCTTGGCCTTTGGTCAAGAGACCCAGTACTTC
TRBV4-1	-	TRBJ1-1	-	CASSQDAETENTEAFF	TGCGCCAGCAGCCAAGACGCCGAGACGGAGAACACTGAAGCTTTCTTT
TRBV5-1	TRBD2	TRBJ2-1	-	CASSSTKTSADNEQFF	TGCGCCAGCAGCTCGACAAAGACTAGCGCAGACAATGAGCAGTTCTTC
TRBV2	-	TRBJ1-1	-	CASSALGTEAFF	TGTGCCAGCAGTGCCTTGGGGACTGAAGCTTTCTTT
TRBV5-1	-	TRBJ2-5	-	CASSAPGETQYF	TGCGCCAGCAGCGCGCCGGGGGAGACCCAGTACTTC